One and the same sample provided the 26 T cell receptor beta chains below, sequenced in a study of T cell responses to AZD1222 COVID-19 vaccine. Assay: immunoSEQ multiplex PCR; the TCRdb copy retains only in-frame clones and omits some. The top ten hold less than 3.5% of the sample, which has some 140,000 clones, 88% seen once. The sample consisted of peripheral blood, taken on day 0 of AZD1222 vaccination. These TCRs come from an adult in good health.

The chain uses TRBV12-3 or TRBV12-4 and TRBJ1-1; D not certain. The CDR3 has 13 residues. V shed 1 base and J shed 4 bases, with 7 bases lying between them. CDR3 residues: CASSLGGGTEAFF. DNA for the CDR3: TGTGCCAGCAGTTTAGGGGGTGGCACTGAAGCTTTCTTT.

This CDR3 reads CASSIGGALITEAFF. The DNA of the CDR3 is TGTGCCAGTAGTATCGGGGGGGCGCTTATCACTGAAGCTTTCTTT. V gene TRBV19 combines with J gene TRBJ1-1; possibly TRBD1 for D (6 bases). V gave up 3 bases and J gave up 4 bases, with 15 bases separating them. CDR1 LNHDA and CDR2 SQIVND come from the germline V gene (reference sequence). There are 15 residues in the CDR3.

The rearrangement joins TRBV19 to TRBJ2-2; D call uncertain. The germline V gene encodes CDR1 LNHDA and CDR2 SQIVND (reference sequence). The CDR3 covers 15 residues. Deletions cut 8 bases from V and 0 bases from J, with 13 bases between. As DNA, the CDR3 is TGTGCCAGTCGGGCTATCGCTTCGAACACCGGGGAGCTGTTTTTT. Protein sequence: CASRAIASNTGELFF. Together with reference TRBV19 and TRBJ2-2, the CDR3 gives the full variable domain: DGGITQSPKYLFRKEGQNVTLSCEQNLNHDAMYWYRQDPGQGLRLIYYSQIVNDFQKGDIAEGYSVSREKKESFPLTVTSAQKNPTAFYLCASRAIASNTGELFFGEGSRLTVL.

This sequence joins TRBV19 and TRBJ1-6, with D possibly being TRBD1 (6 bases). The CDR3 totals 14 residues. The V and J ends lost 9 bases and 6 bases respectively, with 15 bases between them. Germline V CDR1 and CDR2: LNHDA, SQIVND (reference sequence). In DNA form, the CDR3 reads TGTGCCAGCAACACCGGGACATCTAATTCACCCCTCCACTTT. It yields the protein CASNTGTSNSPLHF.

The chain has TRBV5-4 and TRBJ2-7; weak D call: TRBD2 (6 bases). Germline CDR1 and CDR2: SGHNT and YYREEE (reference sequence). CDR3 length: 15 residues. V lost 0 bases and J 2 bases, leaving 12 bases between the germline ends. As DNA, the CDR3 is TGTGCCAGCAGCTTGGGGGGGACTTCTGCCTACGAGCAGTACTTC. Translating gives CASSLGGTSAYEQYF.

The J gene is TRBJ1-6, the V gene TRBV9; D gene uncertain. V was pared by 0 bases and J by 6 bases, with 7 bases between. The CDR3 is made up of 14 amino acids. Germline loops: CDR1 SGDLS, CDR2 YYNGEE. The CDR3 region is CASSVALTNSPLHF. The CDR3 DNA reads TGTGCCAGCAGCGTAGCCTTGACTAATTCACCCCTCCACTTT.

The J gene is TRBJ1-6, the V gene TRBV6-5; 8 bases agree with TRBD1. Looked up from germline, CDR1 is MNHEY and CDR2 is SVGAGI. The V and J ends lost 10 bases and 0 bases, in that order; junction bases with no gene match: 5. CDR3 length: 15 residues. CDR3 protein: CATWTGRSYNSPLHF. The CDR3 DNA reads TGTGCCACCTGGACAGGGCGCTCCTATAATTCACCCCTCCACTTT.

J is TRBJ1-2 and V is TRBV5-5; D remains ambiguous. Germline values: CDR1 SGHKS, CDR2 YYEKEE (reference sequence). There are 16 residues in the CDR3. V lost 4 bases and J lost 2, with 18 bases in between. The DNA for the CDR3 is TGTGCCAGCAGCACCCAAGCAGGTGAAGGGAACTATGGCTACACCTTC. It translates to CASSTQAGEGNYGYTF.

The gene calls are TRBV6-1 and TRBJ1-5; D gene ambiguous. V was clipped by 3 bases and J by 7 bases, with 13 bases between them. The CDR3 sequence is 14 residues long. Germline-derived CDR1 and CDR2 are MNHNS and SASEGT. The CDR3 loop is CASSDTVPGQPQHF. The DNA of the CDR3 is TGTGCCAGCAGTGATACAGTCCCAGGCCAGCCCCAGCATTTT.

This clone has a single count. V usage is TRBV4-2 and J usage is TRBJ2-7; no clear D gene. V was clipped by 1 base and J by 7 bases, with 17 bases between them. The germline CDR1 and CDR2 sequences are LGHNA and YNFKEQ. The CDR3 has 15 residues. The chain's CDR3 is CASSQAADGKWEQYF. The CDR3 DNA reads TGTGCCAGCAGCCAAGCTGCCGACGGAAAGTGGGAGCAGTACTTC.

This clone was seen a few times. This chain links TRBV5-1 with TRBJ2-7; no firm D call. This CDR3 spans 15 amino acids. Germline CDR1 SGHRS, CDR2 YFSETQ. Deletions cut 0 bases from V and 0 bases from J, with 10 bases between. CDR3 nucleotide sequence: TGCGCCAGCAGCTTGGGGGTAGTGAGCTCCTACGAGCAGTACTTC. Protein product: CASSLGVVSSYEQYF.

The chain has TRBV5-1 and TRBJ2-7; TRBD1 might be the D (5 bases). The germline gives CDR1 SGHRS, CDR2 YFSETQ. Trimming removed 0 bases from V and 5 bases from J, with 9 bases in between. This CDR3 spans 13 amino acids. CDR3 loop: CASSLAGFDEQYF. The CDR3 nucleotides are TGCGCCAGCAGCTTGGCAGGGTTCGACGAGCAGTACTTC.

The chain couples TRBV3-1 (or the pseudogene TRBV3-2) to TRBJ2-5, with TRBD1 matching 8 bases. V trimming: 5 bases; J trimming: 5 bases; junction bases outside the gene matches: 4. Germline loops: CDR1 LGHDT, CDR2 YNNKEL (reference sequence). This CDR3 contains 13 residues. The CDR3 coding sequence is TGTGCCAGCAGCTGGACAGGGAGGGAGACCCAGTACTTC. Its protein is CASSWTGRETQYF.

The V and J genes are TRBV5-6 and TRBJ1-2, with a weak D call TRBD1 (5 bases). V gave up 0 bases and J gave up 8 bases, with 17 bases separating them. CDR3 length: 15 residues. The germline V gene encodes CDR1 SGHDT and CDR2 YYEEEE. The CDR3 coding sequence is TGTGCCAGCAGCTTGGTAGGGGTAGGGGAAGGCGGCTACACCTTC. Encoded protein: CASSLVGVGEGGYTF. The full variable domain, completed using reference TRBV5-6 and TRBJ1-2, is DAGVTQSPTHLIKTRGQQVTLRCSPKSGHDTVSWYQQALGQGPQFIFQYYEEEERQRGNFPDRFSGHQFPNYSSELNVNALLLGDSALYLCASSLVGVGEGGYTFGSGTRLTVV.

This rearrangement joins TRBV29-1 to TRBJ2-7, with TRBD1 identical over 10 bases. Per the germline V gene, CDR1 is SQVTM and CDR2 is ANQGSEA. J lost 4 bases, V lost 6 bases, and 6 bases had no gene match. The CDR3 consists of 13 residues. CDR3 in amino acids: CSVPGQGRYEQYF. The CDR3 DNA reads as TGCAGCGTGCCGGGACAGGGGAGGTACGAGCAGTACTTC.

In this sample, this clone turned up once. The V gene is TRBV12-5, the J gene TRBJ2-5; D ambiguous. Germline CDR1 is LGHNT and CDR2 is FRNRAP. Trimming left V 6 bases short and J 6 bases short, with 14 bases between. CDR3 length: 13 amino acids. The CDR3 DNA reads as TGTGCTAGTGGCCTCGGGTCCATGAAGACCCAGTACTTC. Its protein is CASGLGSMKTQYF.

The chain carries TRBV25-1 and TRBJ2-7; TRBD1 agrees at 9 bases. J lost 2 bases, V lost 5 bases, and 7 bases had no gene match. CDR3 length equals 15 residues. Germline V lookup: CDR1 MGHDK, CDR2 SYGVNS. CDR3 residues: CASSPPGTGTYEQYF. For the CDR3, the DNA is TGTGCCAGCAGTCCCCCAGGGACAGGGACCTACGAGCAGTACTTC.

CDR3 loop: CASRTGGGTEAFF. The CDR3 DNA reads TGTGCCAGCAGAACAGGGGGCGGCACTGAAGCTTTCTTT. The J gene is TRBJ1-1, the V gene TRBV5-5, with TRBD1 identical over 9 bases. The germline V gene has CDR1 SGHKS and CDR2 YYEKEE (reference sequence). The length of the CDR3 is 13 residues. After removal of 5 bases from V and 4 bases from J, the junction contained 3 bases not matched to a gene.

The rearrangement joins TRBV20-1 to TRBJ2-7; D ambiguous. The CDR3 contains 11 residues. Germline lookup yields CDR1 DFQATT and CDR2 SNEGSKA (reference sequence). The germline V and J ends were trimmed by 3 bases and 5 bases, with 8 bases remaining between them. The CDR3 bases are TGCAGTGCTAGCGACACTCACGAGCAGTACTTC. It yields the protein CSASDTHEQYF.

V and J are TRBV4-1 and TRBJ2-3; 9 bases agree with TRBD1. Trimming took 1 base from V and 2 from J; bases not matched to a gene: 4. CDR3 length: 16 residues. The germline V gene has CDR1 MGHRA and CDR2 YSYEKL. The CDR3 sequence: CASSQGRTGATDTQYF. The DNA of the CDR3 is TGCGCCAGCAGCCAAGGAAGGACAGGGGCCACAGATACGCAGTATTTT.

V is TRBV18 and J is TRBJ2-6; tentative D call: TRBD1 (5 bases). Trimming took 6 bases from V and 2 from J, leaving 8 bases between them. The CDR3 extends over 14 amino acids. Germline V lookup: CDR1 KGHSH, CDR2 LQKENI. The CDR3 sequence: CASSGRAGANVLTF. The DNA for the CDR3 is TGTGCCAGCTCCGGCAGGGCTGGGGCCAACGTCCTGACTTTC.

This chain links TRBV5-1 with TRBJ1-6; 9 nucleotides match TRBD1. Germline lookup yields CDR1 SGHRS and CDR2 YFSETQ. This CDR3 has 15 residues. V dropped 2 bases and J dropped 10; count of bases not matched to a gene: 7. CDR3 residues: CASSFEDRGGSPLHF. The DNA of the CDR3 is TGCGCCAGCAGCTTTGAGGACAGGGGAGGGTCACCCCTCCACTTT.

CDR3 bases: TGTGCCAGCAGGACAGGGGTTGAGCAGTTCTTC. This sequence encodes CASRTGVEQFF. The chain uses TRBV12-3 or TRBV12-4 and TRBJ2-1; 8 bases are a match to TRBD1. J was trimmed by 9 bases and V by 6 bases; bases with no gene match: 1. This CDR3 is 11 amino acids long.

The rearrangement links TRBV7-3 to TRBJ1-1; 7 nucleotides agree with TRBD1. Germline V lookup: CDR1 SGHTA, CDR2 FQGTGA. After removal of 2 bases from V and 5 bases from J, the junction contained 5 bases not matched to a gene. This CDR3 region has 14 residues. CDR3 bases: TGTGCCAGCAGCTTACAAGGGGGCGAGACTGAAGCTTTCTTT. Translating it yields CASSLQGGETEAFF.

The rearrangement uses TRBV27 and TRBJ2-7, with 8 nucleotides matching TRBD2. In germline, CDR1 is MNHEY, CDR2 SMNVEV (reference sequence). The CDR3 runs to 15 residues. After removal of 4 bases from V and 1 base from J, the junction contained 6 bases not matched to a gene. CDR3 sequence: CASSSRLAYSYEQYF. For the CDR3, the DNA is TGTGCCAGCAGTTCCCGACTAGCGTATTCCTACGAGCAGTACTTC.

In this sample, this clone turned up once. V and J are TRBV11-2 and TRBJ1-3; D gene unclear. The CDR3 length is 14 residues. Germline V gives CDR1 SGHAT, CDR2 FQNNGV. V dropped 4 bases and J dropped 0 bases, with 7 bases sitting between them. CDR3 sequence (DNA): TGTGCCAGCAGCTCCGTCTCCTCTGGAAACACCATATATTTT. It translates to CASSSVSSGNTIYF.